This T cell receptor beta chain emerged from a study of cytomegalovirus exposure and HLA in healthy donors. General study findings and limits: Being indistinguishable, some V segments were excluded, TRBV6-2 and TRBV6-3 among them. Donors were assumed by presence/absence analyses to have roughly uniform sequencing depth. A missense DCLRE1C variant was associated with V- and J-gene trimming of TCR beta chains in a later analysis, and an independent cohort replicated the association.

The PCR ran on 60 Vbeta and 13 Jbeta primers. In the authors' workflow: Later, tens of millions of unique TCR beta chains were counted in an analysis, and 10 million to 12 million of them were shared. TCRdb's copy holds only in-frame clones and misses some; the assay was immunoSEQ multiplex PCR. For V, J and clone size, that table is used; D and trimming come from the DNA. Of about 85,000 clones in the sample, about 80% are singletons; the top ten hold 20% to 25%. A note on this clone: The antigen remains undetermined.

Germline values: CDR1 SGHNT, CDR2 YYREEE (reference sequence). Trimming stripped 0 bases from V and 0 bases from J, with 5 bases between. The CDR3 covers 14 residues. J is TRBJ2-3 and V is TRBV5-4; no clear D. This receptor was identified in a woman aged 45 to 65 in good health and CMV-seropositive. The sequencing input was PBMCs. This chain's CDR3 is CASSLDSSTDTQYF. CDR3 DNA sequence: TGTGCCAGCAGCTTGGATTCTAGCACAGATACGCAGTATTTT.